The 6 T cell receptor beta chains given below trace back to one sample, sequenced in a study of cytomegalovirus exposure and HLA in healthy donors. Vbeta (60) and Jbeta (13) primers were used in the PCR. Produced via immunoSEQ multiplex PCR; TCRdb's table is partial and in-frame only. Here the sample spans under 200,000 clones, 60% to 80% being singletons. What was sequenced was PBMCs. These receptors all come from a man aged 50 to 60 in good health and CMV-seropositive.

In its sample, this clone was seen once. The rearrangement uses TRBV11-3 and TRBJ2-7; tentative D call: TRBD1 (6 bases). CDR3 size: 13 residues. With 5 bases removed from V and 5 bases from J, the gap between germline ends came to 13 bases. Germline V lookup: CDR1 SGHNT, CDR2 YENEEA. The CDR3 region is CASSQTGNDEQYF. The DNA of the CDR3 is TGTGCCAGCAGCCAAACAGGGAACGACGAGCAGTACTTC.

The chain's CDR3 is CASSSRYEAFF. The CDR3, as DNA: TGTGCCAGCAGCTCGAGGTATGAAGCTTTCTTT. The J gene is TRBJ1-1, the V gene TRBV6-5; no reliable D call. The V gene lost 6 bases and the J gene lost 7 bases, with 9 bases spanning the gap. Germline CDR1 and CDR2: MNHEY and SVGAGI. CDR3 length: 11 residues.

This clone was seen only a few times. The rearrangement uses TRBV11-2 and TRBJ1-1, with D unclear. Looked up from germline, CDR1 is SGHAT and CDR2 is FQNNGV. This CDR3 has 12 residues. The V end was cut by 0 bases, the J end by 7 bases, with 6 bases between. The CDR3, as DNA: TGTGCCAGCAGCTTAGACAGGCTTGAAGCTTTCTTT. The encoded protein is CASSLDRLEAFF.

This clone occurred once. The chain employs TRBV30 and TRBJ2-3; no firm D call. Per germline, CDR1 GTSNPN and CDR2 SVGIG (reference sequence). V lost 5 bases and J lost 0, with 12 bases in between. CDR3 length: 14 residues. The CDR3 loop reads CAWHAGPSTDTQYF. As DNA, the CDR3 is TGTGCCTGGCACGCAGGCCCTAGCACAGATACGCAGTATTTT.

V usage is TRBV6-5 and J usage is TRBJ2-1; 8 nucleotides align to TRBD1. J gave up 4 bases and V 6 bases, and 8 bases lay outside the gene matches. The CDR3 runs to 15 residues. Germline CDR1 and CDR2: MNHEY and SVGAGI. CDR3: CASRSGTGKYNEQFF. Here the CDR3 DNA reads TGTGCCAGCAGATCCGGGACAGGCAAGTACAATGAGCAGTTCTTC.

This clone was detected a few times. The chain joins TRBV5-6 to TRBJ1-4; D not resolved. The CDR3 extends over 16 amino acids. V was trimmed by 0 bases and J by 3 bases, leaving 12 bases between them. CDR1 is SGHDT and CDR2 is YYEEEE in the germline V gene. The CDR3 loop reads CASSLATRLANEKLFF. CDR3 sequence (DNA): TGTGCCAGCAGCTTGGCGACAAGGCTTGCTAATGAAAAACTGTTTTTT.